Following are 11 T cell receptor beta chains from one sample sequenced in a study of technical replicates of blood from several donors. Clones were sequenced by immunoSEQ multiplex PCR, and TCRdb holds only the in-frame ones, with some missing. The sample has roughly 79,000 clones; around 91% are singletons. The sample comprised T cells isolated from PBMCs. These receptors were taken from a human donor in good health. Some clones in this sample may be carry-over from other donors' samples.

The chain joins TRBV5-1 to TRBJ1-6; D gene unclear. Trimming stripped 0 bases from V and 1 base from J, with 14 bases between. CDR1 is SGHRS and CDR2 is YFSETQ in the germline V gene. The length of the CDR3 is 18 residues. In nucleotides, the CDR3 is TGCGCCAGCAGCTTGGTGACAATCGAAGAATCCTATAATTCACCCCTCCACTTT. It yields the protein CASSLVTIEESYNSPLHF.

This chain joins TRBV29-1 and TRBJ1-2; 7 bases match TRBD1. The germline CDR1 and CDR2 sequences are SQVTM and ANQGSEA. J was trimmed by 2 bases and V by 7 bases; bases with no gene match: 4. The CDR3 extends over 12 amino acids. CDR3 protein: CSGEDRNYGYTF. CDR3 nucleotide sequence: TGCAGCGGGGAGGACAGGAACTATGGCTACACCTTC.

The chain has TRBV19 and TRBJ2-7, with 9 nucleotides matching TRBD2. In germline, CDR1 is LNHDA, CDR2 SQIVND (reference sequence). The CDR3 is 15 residues long. With V trimmed by 7 bases and J by 1 base, 8 bases remained unmatched. For the CDR3, the DNA is TGTGCCAGTAAGGGCGGGAGGGCCCAGTCCTACGAGCAGTACTTC. It specifies CASKGGRAQSYEQYF.

V usage is TRBV9 and J usage is TRBJ1-1, with a tentative D call TRBD1 (5 bases). Trimming took off 5 bases at V and 2 bases at J, with 16 bases between the two ends. The CDR3 is 15 amino acids. Germline lookup yields CDR1 SGDLS and CDR2 YYNGEE. For the CDR3, the DNA is TGTGCCAGCAGTGCTACAGGACGTTTAAACACTGAAGCTTTCTTT. Protein product: CASSATGRLNTEAFF.

The chain joins TRBV2 to TRBJ1-5; D remains unclear. Trimming pared 3 bases from V and 5 bases from J, leaving 8 bases between. The CDR3 is 13 amino acids. Per germline, CDR1 SNHLY and CDR2 FYNNEI. DNA of the CDR3: TGTGCCAGCAGTGATAGGGAGGATCAGCCCCAGCATTTT. Protein sequence: CASSDREDQPQHF.

This chain links TRBV5-1 with TRBJ2-5; 7 positions match TRBD2. V gave up 2 bases and J gave up 5 bases; unmatched junction bases: 3. CDR3 length equals 13 residues. Germline assignment: CDR1 SGHRS and CDR2 YFSETQ. This CDR3 is CASSFTGRETQYF. CDR3 DNA sequence: TGCGCCAGCAGCTTTACCGGGAGGGAGACCCAGTACTTC.

The V and J genes are TRBV7-6 and TRBJ1-2, with D uncertain. Germline-derived CDR1 and CDR2 are SGHVS and FNYEAQ. The CDR3 consists of 14 residues. The V end was cut by 5 bases, the J end by 4 bases, with 14 bases between. In nucleotides, the CDR3 is TGTGCCAGCAGCCGAGTCGGGTTTATCTATGGCTACACCTTC. Encoded protein: CASSRVGFIYGYTF. Variable domain in full (rest from reference TRBV7-6 and TRBJ1-2): GAGVSQSPRYKVTKRGQDVALRCDPISGHVSLYWYRQALGQGPEFLTYFNYEAQQDKSGLPNDRFSAERPEGSISTLTIQRTEQRDSAMYRCASSRVGFIYGYTFGSGTRLTVV.

The chain is built from TRBV5-6 and TRBJ1-1; TRBD1 aligns across 12 bases. Germline loops: CDR1 SGHDT, CDR2 YYEEEE. The V gene end was trimmed by 3 bases and the J gene end by 11 bases; junction bases not matched to a gene: 8. The CDR3 extends over 14 amino acids. CDR3 residues: CASSSRDRGPGAFF. The CDR3 DNA reads as TGTGCCAGCAGCTCCCGGGACAGGGGGCCAGGGGCTTTCTTT.

The chain combines TRBV19 with TRBJ2-1, with 7 bases matching TRBD2. Trimming took 5 bases from V and 10 from J; bases not matched to a gene: 8. Germline loops: CDR1 LNHDA, CDR2 SQIVND (reference sequence). The CDR3 length is 13 residues. The CDR3 loop is CASSRGEGREQFF. DNA for the CDR3: TGTGCCAGTAGTCGGGGGGAGGGTAGGGAGCAGTTCTTC.

This chain connects TRBV28 to TRBJ2-7, with TRBD2 matching over 9 bases. The germline CDR1 and CDR2 sequences are MDHEN and SYDVKM. This CDR3 region has 14 residues. The DNA of the CDR3 is TGTGCTTCAGTTGTGGTAGCGGGAGTTTACGAGCAGTACTTC. Its protein product is CASVVVAGVYEQYF.

Note on this clone: The junction and the germline gene differ at one end; a read error may be behind it. The chain uses TRBV7-7 and TRBJ2-2, with D maybe TRBD2 (5 bases). The CDR3 contains 13 residues. Germline V CDR1 and CDR2: SSHAT, FNYEAQ (reference sequence). The DNA for the CDR3 is TGTGCTAGCAGCCCCAGGAGCGGCGGGGAGCTGTTTTTT. This codes for CASSPRSGGELFF.